This T cell receptor beta chain comes out of a study of shared clonotypes between healthy human individuals. The CDR3 has 15 amino acids. Unmatched junction bases numbered 11, after V lost 10 bases and J lost 1 base. CDR1 is MNHEY, CDR2 SVGAGI, per germline. Deep was the level at which the assay was run. As processed by the authors: From ImmunoSEQ came sequences covering only the junction and carrying no quality scores, so filtering differed. Produced via immunoSEQ multiplex PCR; TCRdb's table is partial and in-frame only. V and J calls and clone size follow that table, whereas D and trimming were derived from the DNA. The table has around 940,000 clones, around three quarters seen once; the top ten hold over 1.3%.

Sequenced: memory CD4+ T cells sorted from blood. Stated subset: CD45RA-negative fraction. This chain uses TRBV6-5 with TRBJ2-5; 8 bases map to TRBD1. This TCR derives from a young man in good health. Here the CDR3 reads CATPAADRAQETQYF. The CDR3 DNA reads as TGTGCCACTCCGGCCGCGGACAGGGCCCAAGAGACCCAGTACTTC.